This is a list of T cell receptor beta chains from one sample in a study of OX40 agonist ivuxolimab in advanced cancers. Generated by immunoSEQ multiplex PCR, the TCRdb table keeps only in-frame clones and is missing some. The sample includes about 80,000 clones, 88% of them seen just once. The sequencing here drew on CD4+ or CD8+ T cells sorted from blood, taken in a trial of the OX40 agonist ivuxolimab. These receptors all come from an adult with an advanced solid tumor such as melanoma, head and neck, liver or kidney cancer. Both conserved end residues are part of each CDR3. The D gene is left open where the match is weak. A row's size may be missing; if present it is once, few, many or a size class.

TRBV18,.,.,TRBJ2-1,CASSRGLVYNEQFF,TGTGCCAGCTCGAGGGGCCTGGTCTACAATGAGCAGTTCTTC
TRBV7-9,few,.,TRBJ2-1,CASSSSRGRFHNEQFF,TGTGCCAGCAGCTCGTCCAGGGGCCGCTTCCACAATGAGCAGTTCTTC
TRBV6-5,few,.,TRBJ1-1,CASTRDGEAFF,TGTGCCAGCACCCGGGACGGTGAAGCTTTCTTT
TRBV7-9,.,.,TRBJ1-2,CASSLADISGYTF,TGTGCCAGCAGCTTAGCGGACATTAGCGGCTACACCTTC
TRBV7-9,.,.,TRBJ1-1,CASRWWGGLNTEAFF,TGTGCCAGCAGGTGGTGGGGAGGGCTGAACACTGAAGCTTTCTTT
TRBV7-8,.,.,TRBJ1-1,CASSPPVTEAFF,TGTGCCAGCAGCCCCCCGGTGACTGAAGCTTTCTTT
TRBV14,.,.,TRBJ1-1,CASSHLTEDTEAFF,TGTGCCAGCAGCCACCTGACAGAGGACACTGAAGCTTTCTTT
TRBV29-1,few,.,TRBJ1-2,CSVDGGEYGYTF,TGCAGCGTGGACGGGGGCGAATATGGCTACACCTTC
TRBV2,.,.,TRBJ2-6,CASSSFPGANVLTF,TGTGCCAGCAGCTCGTTTCCTGGGGCCAACGTCCTGACTTTC
TRBV4-1,.,.,TRBJ1-4,CASSSLTVTNEKLFF,TGCGCCAGCAGCTCGCTGACGGTAACTAATGAAAAACTGTTTTTT
TRBV6-1,.,.,TRBJ2-7,CASSVSYEQYF,TGTGCCAGCTCAGTCTCCTACGAGCAGTACTTC
TRBV9,.,TRBD2,TRBJ2-3,CAGSGTDTDTQYF,TGTGCCGGGAGCGGGACGGACACAGATACGCAGTATTTT
TRBV4-2,.,.,TRBJ1-4,CASTPGGGEKLFF,TGTGCCAGCACCCCCGGCGGGGGAGAAAAACTGTTTTTT
TRBV6-1,.,.,TRBJ2-3,CASSEARTDTQYF,TGTGCCAGCAGTGAAGCGCGGACAGATACGCAGTATTTT
TRBV5-1,.,.,TRBJ2-6,CASRPSSGANVLTF,TGCGCCAGCAGGCCTAGCTCTGGGGCCAACGTCCTGACTTTC
TRBV5-8,.,.,TRBJ1-1,CASSLRGAVNTEAFF,TGTGCCAGCAGCTTGCGGGGGGCGGTAAACACTGAAGCTTTCTTT
TRBV4-2,.,.,TRBJ2-2,CASSQVLGQNTGELFF,TGTGCCAGCAGCCAAGTACTGGGACAGAACACCGGGGAGCTGTTTTTT
TRBV7-8,.,.,TRBJ1-4,CASSLRTTNEKLFF,TGTGCCAGCAGCTTACGCACAACTAATGAAAAACTGTTTTTT
TRBV6-6,.,TRBD1,TRBJ1-1,CASSLIGTVNTEAFF,TGTGCCAGCAGTCTGATCGGGACAGTGAACACTGAAGCTTTCTTT